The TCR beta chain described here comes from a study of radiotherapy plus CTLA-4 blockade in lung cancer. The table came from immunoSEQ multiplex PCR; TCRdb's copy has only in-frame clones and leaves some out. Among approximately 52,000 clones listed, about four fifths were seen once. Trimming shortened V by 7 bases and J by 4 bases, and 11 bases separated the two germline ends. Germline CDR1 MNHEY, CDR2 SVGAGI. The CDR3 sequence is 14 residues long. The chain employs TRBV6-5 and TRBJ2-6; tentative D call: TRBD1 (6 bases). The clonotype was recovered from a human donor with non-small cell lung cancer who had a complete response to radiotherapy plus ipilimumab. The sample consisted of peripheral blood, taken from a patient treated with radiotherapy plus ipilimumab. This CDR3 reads CASTQGSGANVLTF. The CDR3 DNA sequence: TGTGCCAGCACACAGGGTTCCGGGGCCAACGTCCTGACTTTC.